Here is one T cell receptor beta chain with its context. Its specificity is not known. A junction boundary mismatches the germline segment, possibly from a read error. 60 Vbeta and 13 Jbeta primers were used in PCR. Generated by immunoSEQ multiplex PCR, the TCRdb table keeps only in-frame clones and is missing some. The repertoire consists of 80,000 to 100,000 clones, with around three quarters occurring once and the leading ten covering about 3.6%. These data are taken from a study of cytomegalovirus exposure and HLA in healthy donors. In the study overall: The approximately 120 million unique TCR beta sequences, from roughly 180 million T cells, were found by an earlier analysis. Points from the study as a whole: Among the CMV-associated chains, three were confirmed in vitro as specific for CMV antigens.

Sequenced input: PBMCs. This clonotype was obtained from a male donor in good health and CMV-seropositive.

This CDR3 is CASSTRQGAHTGELFF. For the CDR3, the DNA is TGTGCTAGCAGCACCCGACAGGGAGCCCACACCGGGGAGCTGTTTTTT. The chain couples TRBV7-7 to TRBJ2-2; TRBD1 aligns across 7 bases. Germline loops: CDR1 SSHAT, CDR2 FNYEAQ (reference sequence). This CDR3 spans 16 amino acids.